This T cell receptor (beta chain) was sequenced for a study of blood T cell repertoires in COVID-19. At the level of the study: Nucleic acid was either cDNA or gDNA, and it came from T cells, B-cell-depleted T cells, or PBMCs.

The CDR3 sequence is 16 residues long. Germline V lookup: CDR1 SGHTA, CDR2 FQGNSA. Trimming cost V 5 bases and J 2 bases; bases outside gene matches: 7. As originally analysed: From reference gene primer amplification, estimates of nucleated cell counts were derived. Some clones are missing from TCRdb's copy, which holds only in-frame ones; the method was immunoSEQ multiplex PCR. That table gives V, J and clone size, and the DNA gave D and trimming. This sample has about 210,000 clones, with about 81% found just once. One Seattle source followed patients from active infection through their disease course.

The sequence derives from a woman in her sixties or seventies with COVID-19, enrolled during active disease. The gene calls are TRBV7-2 and TRBJ2-3; 10 bases line up with TRBD2. Sequencing was performed on peripheral blood. The CDR3: CASSPRTSGLTDTQYF. The CDR3 coding sequence is TGTGCCAGCAGCCCAAGGACTAGCGGACTCACAGATACGCAGTATTTT. Based on the CDR3 plus reference TRBV7-2 and TRBJ2-3, the full variable domain is GAGVSQSPSNKVTEKGKDVELRCDPISGHTALYWYRQSLGQGLEFLIYFQGNSAPDKSGLPSDRFSAERTGGSVSTLTIQRTQQEDSAVYLCASSPRTSGLTDTQYFGPGTRLTVL.